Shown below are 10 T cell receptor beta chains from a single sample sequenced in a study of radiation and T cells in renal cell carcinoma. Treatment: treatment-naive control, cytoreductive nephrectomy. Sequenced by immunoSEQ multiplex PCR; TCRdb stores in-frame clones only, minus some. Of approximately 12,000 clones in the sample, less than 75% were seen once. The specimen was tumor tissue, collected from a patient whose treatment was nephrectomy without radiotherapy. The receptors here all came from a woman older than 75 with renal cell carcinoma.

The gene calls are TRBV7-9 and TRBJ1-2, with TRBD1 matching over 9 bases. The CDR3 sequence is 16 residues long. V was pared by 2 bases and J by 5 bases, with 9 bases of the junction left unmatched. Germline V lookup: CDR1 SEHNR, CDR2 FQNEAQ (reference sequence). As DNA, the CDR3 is TGTGCCAGCAGCTTAAACGTTTGGGGGACAGGGTATGGCTACACCTTC. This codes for CASSLNVWGTGYGYTF.

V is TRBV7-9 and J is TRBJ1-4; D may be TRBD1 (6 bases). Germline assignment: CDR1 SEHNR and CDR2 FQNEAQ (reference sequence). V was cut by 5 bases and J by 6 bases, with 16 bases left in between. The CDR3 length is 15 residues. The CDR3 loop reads CASSIYRVRDEKLFF. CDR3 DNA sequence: TGTGCCAGCAGCATTTACAGGGTCAGGGATGAAAAACTGTTTTTT. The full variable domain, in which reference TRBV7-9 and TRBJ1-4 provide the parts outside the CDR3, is DTGVSQNPRHKITKRGQNVTFRCDPISEHNRLYWYRQTLGQGPEFLTYFQNEAQLEKSRLLSDRFSAERPKGSFSTLEIQRTEQGDSAMYLCASSIYRVRDEKLFFGSGTQLSVL.

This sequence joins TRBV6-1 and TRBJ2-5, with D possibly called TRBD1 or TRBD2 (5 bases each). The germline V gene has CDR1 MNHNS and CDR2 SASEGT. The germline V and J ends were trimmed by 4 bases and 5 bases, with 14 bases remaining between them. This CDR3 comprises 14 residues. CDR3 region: CASSVWGSGETQYF. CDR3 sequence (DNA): TGTGCCAGCAGTGTTTGGGGGTCGGGGGAGACCCAGTACTTC.

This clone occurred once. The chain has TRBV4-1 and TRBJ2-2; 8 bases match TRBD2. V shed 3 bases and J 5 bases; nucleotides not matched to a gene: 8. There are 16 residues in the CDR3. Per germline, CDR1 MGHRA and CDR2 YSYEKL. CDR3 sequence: CASSHLRSGGTGELFF. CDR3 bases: TGCGCCAGCAGCCATCTCAGGAGCGGGGGTACCGGGGAGCTGTTTTTT.

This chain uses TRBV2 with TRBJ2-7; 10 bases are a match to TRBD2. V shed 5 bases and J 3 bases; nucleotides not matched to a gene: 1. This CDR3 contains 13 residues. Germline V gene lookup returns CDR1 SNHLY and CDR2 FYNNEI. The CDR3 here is CASSSGGDYEQYF. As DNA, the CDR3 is TGTGCCAGCAGTAGCGGGGGGGACTACGAGCAGTACTTC.

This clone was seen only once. CDR3 DNA: TGCGCCAGCAGCACCGGACATTCGGGGCTTACCCCCTATGGCTACACCTTC. Translation: CASSTGHSGLTPYGYTF. This chain uses TRBV5-1 with TRBJ1-2, with D maybe TRBD1 (5 bases). Trimming cost V 4 bases and J 4 bases, with 23 bases left between them. Germline CDR1 and CDR2: SGHRS and YFSETQ. This CDR3 is 17 amino acids long.

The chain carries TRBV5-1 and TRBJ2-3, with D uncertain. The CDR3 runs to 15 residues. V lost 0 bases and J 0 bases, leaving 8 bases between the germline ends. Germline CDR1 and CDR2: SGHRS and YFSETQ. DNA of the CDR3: TGCGCCAGCAGCTTGGCAACGAGGAGCACAGATACGCAGTATTTT. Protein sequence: CASSLATRSTDTQYF.

CDR3 region: CASSEITTTKTQYF. The CDR3 nucleotides are TGTGCCAGCAGTGAAATTACGACAACAAAGACCCAGTACTTC. This chain joins TRBV6-1 and TRBJ2-5; the D is unclear. V dropped 2 bases and J dropped 6 bases, with 13 bases sitting between them. The germline V gene has CDR1 MNHNS and CDR2 SASEGT. The CDR3 has 14 residues.

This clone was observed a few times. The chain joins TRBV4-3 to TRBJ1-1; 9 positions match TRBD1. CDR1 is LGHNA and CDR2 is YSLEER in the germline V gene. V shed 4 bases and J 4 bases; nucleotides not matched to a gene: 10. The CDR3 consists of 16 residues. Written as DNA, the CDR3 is TGCGCCAGCAGCCGAAATACACAGGGGGCTAGCACTGAAGCTTTCTTT. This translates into CASSRNTQGASTEAFF.

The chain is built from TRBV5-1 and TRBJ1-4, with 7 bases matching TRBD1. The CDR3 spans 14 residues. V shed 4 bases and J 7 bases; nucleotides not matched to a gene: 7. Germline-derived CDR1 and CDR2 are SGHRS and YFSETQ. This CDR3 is CASSGGDRGEKLFF. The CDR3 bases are TGCGCCAGCAGCGGCGGGGACAGAGGTGAAAAACTGTTTTTT. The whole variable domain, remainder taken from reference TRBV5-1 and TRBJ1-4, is KAGVTQTPRYLIKTRGQQVTLSCSPISGHRSVSWYQQTPGQGLQFLFEYFSETQRNKGNFPGRFSGRQFSNSRSEMNVSTLELGDSALYLCASSGGDRGEKLFFGSGTQLSVL.